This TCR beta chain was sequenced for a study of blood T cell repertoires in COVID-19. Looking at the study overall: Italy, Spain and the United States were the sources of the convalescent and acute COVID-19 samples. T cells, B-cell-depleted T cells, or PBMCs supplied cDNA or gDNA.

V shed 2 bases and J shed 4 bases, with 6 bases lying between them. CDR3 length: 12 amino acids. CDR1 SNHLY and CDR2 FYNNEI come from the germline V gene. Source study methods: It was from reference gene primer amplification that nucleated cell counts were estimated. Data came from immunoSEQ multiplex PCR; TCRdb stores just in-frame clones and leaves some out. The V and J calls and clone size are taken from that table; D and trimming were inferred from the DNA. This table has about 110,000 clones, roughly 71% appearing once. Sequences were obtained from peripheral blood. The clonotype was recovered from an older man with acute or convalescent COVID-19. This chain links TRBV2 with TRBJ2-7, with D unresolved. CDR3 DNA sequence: TGTGCCAGCAGTGAACTAGGTTACGAGCAGTACTTC. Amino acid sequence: CASSELGYEQYF.